Following are 5 T cell receptor beta chains from one sample sequenced in a study of blood T cell repertoires in COVID-19. Using immunoSEQ multiplex PCR, the repertoire was profiled, and TCRdb retains in-frame clones only, with some absent. The sample lists approximately 260,000 clones, 75% to 90% occurring once. The sequencing input was PBMCs or T cells enriched from blood (not recorded which). Source of these receptors: a woman younger than 45 with acute COVID-19.

The J gene is TRBJ2-2, the V gene TRBV23-1, with D possibly TRBD2 on 6 matching bases. TRBV23-1 is reported as an ORF; its role is uncertain. The V end was cut by 7 bases, the J end by 4 bases, with 25 bases between. CDR3 size: 18 residues. The CDR3 bases are TGCGCCAGCACGGATAAATGGGGGGAGCGGGTCTTCACCGGGGAGCTGTTTTTT. This gives the protein CASTDKWGERVFTGELFF.

This chain links TRBV5-1 with TRBJ1-3; no firm D call. Looked up from germline, CDR1 is SGHRS and CDR2 is YFSETQ. CDR3 length: 16 amino acids. The V and J ends lost 0 bases and 0 bases respectively, with 10 bases between them. CDR3 sequence (DNA): TGCGCCAGCAGCTTGGCCGGAGCGACCTCTGGAAACACCATATATTTT. Its protein is CASSLAGATSGNTIYF.

The chain employs TRBV27 and TRBJ1-2; no definite D call. Germline CDR1 MNHEY, CDR2 SMNVEV (reference sequence). V was pared by 3 bases and J by 8 bases, with 13 bases between. This CDR3 comprises 13 residues. CDR3 residues: CASSLTPMEGYTF. The DNA of the CDR3 is TGTGCCAGCAGTTTGACACCAATGGAAGGCTACACCTTC.

The chain links TRBV5-1 to TRBJ2-7; 10 bases fit TRBD2. V was clipped by 0 bases and J by 8 bases; unmatched bases: 5. The germline CDR1 and CDR2 sequences are SGHRS and YFSETQ. The CDR3 has 14 amino acids. The CDR3 protein is CASSLDPGLAKQYF. In nucleotides, the CDR3 is TGCGCCAGCAGCTTGGACCCGGGACTAGCGAAGCAGTACTTC. Full variable domain (outside the CDR3, taken from reference TRBV5-1 and TRBJ2-7): KAGVTQTPRYLIKTRGQQVTLSCSPISGHRSVSWYQQTPGQGLQFLFEYFSETQRNKGNFPGRFSGRQFSNSRSEMNVSTLELGDSALYLCASSLDPGLAKQYFGPGTRLTVT.

The rearrangement uses TRBV28 and TRBJ1-2; D gene ambiguous. Germline CDR1 is MDHEN and CDR2 is SYDVKM. The CDR3 sequence is 13 residues long. Trimming removed 6 bases at V and 0 bases at J, with 8 bases between. CDR3 residues: CASRESANYGYTF. DNA of the CDR3: TGTGCCAGCAGGGAAAGCGCTAACTATGGCTACACCTTC.